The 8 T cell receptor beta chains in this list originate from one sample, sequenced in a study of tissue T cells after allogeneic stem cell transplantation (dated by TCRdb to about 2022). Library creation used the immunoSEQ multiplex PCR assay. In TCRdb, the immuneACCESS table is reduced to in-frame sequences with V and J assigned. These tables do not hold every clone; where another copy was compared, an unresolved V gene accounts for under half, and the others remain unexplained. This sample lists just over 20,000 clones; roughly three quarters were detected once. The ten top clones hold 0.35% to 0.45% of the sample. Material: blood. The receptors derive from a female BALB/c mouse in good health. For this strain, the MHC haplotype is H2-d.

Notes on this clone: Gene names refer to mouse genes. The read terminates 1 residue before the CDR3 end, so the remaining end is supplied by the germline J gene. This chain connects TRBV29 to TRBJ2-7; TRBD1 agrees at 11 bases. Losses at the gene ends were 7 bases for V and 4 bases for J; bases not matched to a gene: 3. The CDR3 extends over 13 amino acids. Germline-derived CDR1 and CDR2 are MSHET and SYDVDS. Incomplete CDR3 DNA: TGTGCTAGCAACCGGGACAGGGGGTATGAACAGTAC. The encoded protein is CASNRDRGYEQY. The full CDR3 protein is CASNRDRGYEQYF.

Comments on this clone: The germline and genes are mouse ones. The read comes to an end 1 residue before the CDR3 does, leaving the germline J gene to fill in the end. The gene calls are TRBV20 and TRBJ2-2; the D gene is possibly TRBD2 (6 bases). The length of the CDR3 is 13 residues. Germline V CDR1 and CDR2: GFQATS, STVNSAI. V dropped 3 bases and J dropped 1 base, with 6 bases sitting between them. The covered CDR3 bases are TGTGGTGCTAGTGGGGGAAACACCGGGCAGCTCTAC. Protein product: CGASGGNTGQLY. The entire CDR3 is CGASGGNTGQLYF.

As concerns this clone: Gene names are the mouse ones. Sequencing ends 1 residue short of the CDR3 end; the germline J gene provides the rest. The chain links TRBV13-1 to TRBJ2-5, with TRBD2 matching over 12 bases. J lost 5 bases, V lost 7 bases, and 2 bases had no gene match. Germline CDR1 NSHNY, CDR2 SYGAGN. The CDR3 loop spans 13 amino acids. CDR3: CASGGLGGDTQYF. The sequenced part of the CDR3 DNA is TGTGCCAGCGGGGGACTGGGGGGAGACACCCAGTAC.

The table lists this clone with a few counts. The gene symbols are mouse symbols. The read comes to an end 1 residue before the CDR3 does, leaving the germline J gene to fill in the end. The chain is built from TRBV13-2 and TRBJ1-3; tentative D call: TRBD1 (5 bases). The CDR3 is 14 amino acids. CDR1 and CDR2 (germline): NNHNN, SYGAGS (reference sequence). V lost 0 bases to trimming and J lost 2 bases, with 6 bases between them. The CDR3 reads CASGDAGTGNTLYF. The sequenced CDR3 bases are TGTGCCAGCGGTGATGCAGGGACTGGAAATACGCTCTAT.

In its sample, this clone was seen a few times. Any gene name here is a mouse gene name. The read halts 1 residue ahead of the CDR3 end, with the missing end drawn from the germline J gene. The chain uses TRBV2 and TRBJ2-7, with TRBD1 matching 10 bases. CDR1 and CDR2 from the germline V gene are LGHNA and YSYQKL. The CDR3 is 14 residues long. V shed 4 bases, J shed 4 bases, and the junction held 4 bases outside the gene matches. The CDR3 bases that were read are TGTGCCAGCAGCCCATCGGGACAGGGGTATGAACAGTAC. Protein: CASSPSGQGYEQY. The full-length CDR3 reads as CASSPSGQGYEQYF.

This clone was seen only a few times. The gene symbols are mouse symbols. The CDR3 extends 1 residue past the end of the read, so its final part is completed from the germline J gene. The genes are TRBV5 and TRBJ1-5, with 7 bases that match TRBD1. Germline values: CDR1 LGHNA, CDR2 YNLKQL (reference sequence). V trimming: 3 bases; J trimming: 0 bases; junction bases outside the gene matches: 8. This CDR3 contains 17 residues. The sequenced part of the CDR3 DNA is TGTGCCAGCAGCCATTACCCCGGGACAGATAACAACCAGGCTCCGCTT. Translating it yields CASSHYPGTDNNQAPL. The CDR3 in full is CASSHYPGTDNNQAPLF.

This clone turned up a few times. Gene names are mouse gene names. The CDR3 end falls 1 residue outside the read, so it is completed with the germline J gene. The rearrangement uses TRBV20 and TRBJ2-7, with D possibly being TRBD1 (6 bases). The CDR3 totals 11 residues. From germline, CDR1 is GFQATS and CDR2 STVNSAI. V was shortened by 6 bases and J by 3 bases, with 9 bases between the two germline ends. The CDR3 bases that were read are TGTGGTGCGGGGACAAGCTATGAACAGTAC. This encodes CGAGTSYEQY. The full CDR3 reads CGAGTSYEQYF.

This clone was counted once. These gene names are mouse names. Partial CDR3 DNA: TGTGCCAGCGGTGAATGGGGACCCAACGAAAGATTATTT. The encoded protein is CASGEWGPNERLF. The entire CDR3 sequence reads CASGEWGPNERLFF. V gene TRBV13-2 combines with J gene TRBJ1-4; possible D gene TRBD1, 5 bases. The read terminates 1 residue before the CDR3 end, so the remaining end is supplied by the germline J gene. CDR1 NNHNN and CDR2 SYGAGS come from the germline V gene (reference sequence). V shed 2 bases and J shed 3 bases, with 8 bases lying between them. The CDR3 is 14 residues long.